The 10 T cell receptor beta chains below all came from one sample that was sequenced in a study of shared clonotypes between healthy human individuals. Assay: immunoSEQ multiplex PCR; the TCRdb copy retains only in-frame clones and omits some. The profile shows more than 2,000,000 clones, over 85% of them singletons. Sequences were obtained from naive CD4+ T cells sorted from blood. Specified subset: CD45RA+ positively selected. These receptors all come from a man between 18 and 29 years old in good health.

V is TRBV7-9 and J is TRBJ2-7; the D call may be TRBD1 or TRBD2 (5 bases each). The CDR3 is 15 residues long. The V end was cut by 5 bases, the J end by 2 bases, with 16 bases between. Germline CDR1 and CDR2: SEHNR and FQNEAQ (reference sequence). In nucleotides, the CDR3 is TGTGCCAGCAGCCAGAGGGGTTCTCGGACCTACGAGCAGTACTTC. It specifies CASSQRGSRTYEQYF.

The chain recombines TRBV28 with TRBJ2-2, with TRBD2 matching over 8 bases. This CDR3 comprises 14 residues. Germline CDR1 MDHEN, CDR2 SYDVKM. After removal of 11 bases from V and 3 bases from J, the junction contained 8 bases not matched to a gene. The CDR3 DNA is TGTGCCGTCTATCCCGGGGGGGACACCGGGGAGCTGTTTTTT. Translated, it gives CAVYPGGDTGELFF.

This rearrangement joins TRBV5-4 to TRBJ1-4; unclear D gene. Per the germline V gene, CDR1 is SGHNT and CDR2 is YYREEE (reference sequence). The CDR3 spans 15 residues. V lost 1 base, J lost 3 bases, and 10 bases lay in between. The CDR3, as DNA: TGTGCCAGCAGCTTGTCGGGCAGCCCTAATGAAAAACTGTTTTTT. The encoded protein is CASSLSGSPNEKLFF.

The V call is TRBV7-9, the J call TRBJ1-1; no reliable D call. This CDR3 has 10 residues. V lost 1 base to trimming and J lost 11 bases, with 5 bases between them. Germline V lookup: CDR1 SEHNR, CDR2 FQNEAQ (reference sequence). The CDR3 DNA reads as TGTGCCAGCAGCTTAGGATGGGCTTTCTTT. It specifies CASSLGWAFF.

The chain links TRBV2 to TRBJ1-2, with 7 bases matching TRBD1. The CDR3 is 13 residues long. Looked up from germline, CDR1 is SNHLY and CDR2 is FYNNEI. V lost 10 bases, J lost 2 bases, and 7 bases stayed unmatched. CDR3: CANTWGQNYGYTF. The CDR3 DNA is TGTGCCAACACCTGGGGACAGAACTATGGCTACACCTTC.

J is TRBJ2-5 and V is TRBV10-3; 10 bases align to TRBD2. The CDR3 runs to 15 residues. From germline, CDR1 is ENHRY and CDR2 SYGVKD. J lost 5 bases, V lost 6 bases, and 9 bases had no gene match. CDR3 nucleotides: TGTGCCATCAGGGATAGCGGGGGGCCAGGGGAGACCCAGTACTTC. Translating it yields CAIRDSGGPGETQYF.

The chain has TRBV5-1 and TRBJ2-5, with 7 bases that match TRBD1. V shed 2 bases, J shed 5 bases, and the junction held 12 bases outside the gene matches. The germline V gene encodes CDR1 SGHRS and CDR2 YFSETQ. This CDR3 has 16 residues. CDR3 in DNA: TGCGCCAGCAGCTTTCCCGGGACAGTCCGTGGTGAGACCCAGTACTTC. This codes for CASSFPGTVRGETQYF.

This clone was seen just once. This chain uses TRBV27 with TRBJ1-3; 9 bases map to TRBD1. CDR3 size: 14 residues. In germline, CDR1 is MNHEY, CDR2 SMNVEV (reference sequence). The trim removed 8 bases at V and 8 bases at J, leaving 10 bases unmatched. In DNA, the CDR3 is TGTGCCAGCGGAAAACAGGGGGCAGGGGACACCATATATTTT. It encodes CASGKQGAGDTIYF.

For the CDR3, the DNA is TGTGCCAGCATGTTGCAGGAGCAGTTCTTC. Its translation: CASMLQEQFF. The chain combines TRBV6-1 with TRBJ2-1; D gene unclear. The germline gives CDR1 MNHNS, CDR2 SASEGT. CDR3 length equals 10 residues. The germline V and J ends were trimmed by 7 bases and 10 bases, with 8 bases remaining between them.

V gene TRBV2 combines with J gene TRBJ2-7; D gene uncertain. The germline V and J ends were trimmed by 4 bases and 2 bases, with 9 bases remaining between them. The CDR3 extends over 13 amino acids. Germline CDR1 SNHLY, CDR2 FYNNEI. The DNA for the CDR3 is TGTGCCAGCAGTGTGGTGGTGGCCTACGAGCAGTACTTC. Amino acid sequence: CASSVVVAYEQYF.